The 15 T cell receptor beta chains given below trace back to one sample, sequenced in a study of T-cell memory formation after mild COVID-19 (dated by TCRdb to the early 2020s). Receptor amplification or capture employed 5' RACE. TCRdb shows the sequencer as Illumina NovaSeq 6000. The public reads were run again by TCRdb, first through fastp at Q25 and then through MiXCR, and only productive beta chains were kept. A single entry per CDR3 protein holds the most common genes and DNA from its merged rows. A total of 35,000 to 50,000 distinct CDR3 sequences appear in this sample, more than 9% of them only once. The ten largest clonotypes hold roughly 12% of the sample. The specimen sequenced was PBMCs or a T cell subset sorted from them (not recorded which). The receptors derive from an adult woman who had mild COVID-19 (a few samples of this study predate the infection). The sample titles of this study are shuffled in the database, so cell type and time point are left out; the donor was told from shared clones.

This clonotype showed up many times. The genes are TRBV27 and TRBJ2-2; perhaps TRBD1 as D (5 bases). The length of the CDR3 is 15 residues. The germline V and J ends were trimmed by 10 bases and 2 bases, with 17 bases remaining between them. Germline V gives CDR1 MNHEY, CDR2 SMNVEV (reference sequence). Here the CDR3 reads CANIPSGQNTGELFF. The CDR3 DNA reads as TGTGCCAACATCCCATCCGGACAAAACACCGGGGAGCTGTTTTTT.

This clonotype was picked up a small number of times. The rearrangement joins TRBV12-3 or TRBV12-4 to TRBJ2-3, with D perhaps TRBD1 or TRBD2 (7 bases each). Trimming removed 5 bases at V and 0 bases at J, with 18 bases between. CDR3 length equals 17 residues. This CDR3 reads CASSPYQGGGSTDTQYF. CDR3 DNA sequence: TGTGCCAGCAGTCCATATCAGGGGGGGGGCAGCACAGATACGCAGTATTTT.

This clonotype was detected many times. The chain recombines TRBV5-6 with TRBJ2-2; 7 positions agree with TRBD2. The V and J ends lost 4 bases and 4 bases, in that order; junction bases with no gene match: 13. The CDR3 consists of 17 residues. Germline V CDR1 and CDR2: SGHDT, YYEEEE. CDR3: CASSRRVGTTATGELFF. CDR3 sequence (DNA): TGTGCCAGCAGCCGGCGTGTTGGGACTACCGCCACCGGGGAGCTGTTTTTT.

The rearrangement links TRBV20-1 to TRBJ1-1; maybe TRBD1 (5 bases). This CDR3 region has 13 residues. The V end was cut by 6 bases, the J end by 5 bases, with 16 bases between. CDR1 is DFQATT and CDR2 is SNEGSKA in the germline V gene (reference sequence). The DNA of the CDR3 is TGCAGTGCCCTTCGGGGCCCCGGGACTGAAGCTTTCTTT. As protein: CSALRGPGTEAFF.

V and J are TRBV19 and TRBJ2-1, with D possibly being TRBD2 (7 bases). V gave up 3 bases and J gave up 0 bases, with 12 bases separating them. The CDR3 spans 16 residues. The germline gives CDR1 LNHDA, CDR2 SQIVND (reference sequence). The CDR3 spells CASSIGRGLSYNEQFF. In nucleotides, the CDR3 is TGTGCCAGTAGTATTGGGCGGGGGCTCTCCTACAATGAGCAGTTCTTC.

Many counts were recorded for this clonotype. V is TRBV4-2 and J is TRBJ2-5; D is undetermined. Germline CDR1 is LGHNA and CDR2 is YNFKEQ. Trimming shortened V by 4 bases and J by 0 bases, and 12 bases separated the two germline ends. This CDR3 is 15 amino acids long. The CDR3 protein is CASSLFPGYQETQYF. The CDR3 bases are TGTGCCAGCAGCCTTTTCCCCGGGTACCAAGAGACCCAGTACTTC.

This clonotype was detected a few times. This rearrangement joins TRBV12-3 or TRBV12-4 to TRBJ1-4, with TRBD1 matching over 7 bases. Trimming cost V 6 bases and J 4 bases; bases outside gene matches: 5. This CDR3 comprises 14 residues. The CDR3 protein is CASSPGQNNEKLFF. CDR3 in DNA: TGTGCCAGCAGCCCGGGACAGAATAATGAAAAACTGTTTTTT.

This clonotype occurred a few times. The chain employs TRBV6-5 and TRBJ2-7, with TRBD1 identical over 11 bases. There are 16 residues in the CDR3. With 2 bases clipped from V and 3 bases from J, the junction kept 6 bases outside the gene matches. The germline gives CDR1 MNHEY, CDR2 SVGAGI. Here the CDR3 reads CASSYTGTGGFYEQYF. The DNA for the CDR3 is TGTGCCAGCAGTTACACAGGGACAGGGGGTTTCTACGAGCAGTACTTC.

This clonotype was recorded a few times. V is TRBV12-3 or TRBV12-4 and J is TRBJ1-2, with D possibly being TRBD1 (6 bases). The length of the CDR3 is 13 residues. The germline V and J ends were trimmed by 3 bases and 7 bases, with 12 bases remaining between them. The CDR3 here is CASSLGARIGYTF. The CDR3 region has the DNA TGTGCCAGCAGTTTGGGGGCCAGGATTGGCTACACCTTC.

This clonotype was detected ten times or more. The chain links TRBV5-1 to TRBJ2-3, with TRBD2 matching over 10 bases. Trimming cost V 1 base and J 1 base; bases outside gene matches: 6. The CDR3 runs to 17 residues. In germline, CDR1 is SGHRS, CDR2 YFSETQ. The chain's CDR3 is CASSLFSSGGGTDTQYF. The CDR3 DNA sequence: TGCGCCAGCAGCTTGTTTTCTAGCGGGGGCGGCACAGATACGCAGTATTTT. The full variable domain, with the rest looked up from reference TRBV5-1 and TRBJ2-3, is KAGVTQTPRYLIKTRGQQVTLSCSPISGHRSVSWYQQTPGQGLQFLFEYFSETQRNKGNFPGRFSGRQFSNSRSEMNVSTLELGDSALYLCASSLFSSGGGTDTQYFGPGTRLTVL.

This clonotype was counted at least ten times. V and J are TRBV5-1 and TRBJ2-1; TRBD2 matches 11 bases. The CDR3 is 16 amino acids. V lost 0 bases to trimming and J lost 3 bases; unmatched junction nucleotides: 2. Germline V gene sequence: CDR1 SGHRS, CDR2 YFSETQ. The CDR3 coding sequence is TGCGCCAGCAGCTTGGGACTAGCGGGGCACTACAATGAGCAGTTCTTC. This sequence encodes CASSLGLAGHYNEQFF.

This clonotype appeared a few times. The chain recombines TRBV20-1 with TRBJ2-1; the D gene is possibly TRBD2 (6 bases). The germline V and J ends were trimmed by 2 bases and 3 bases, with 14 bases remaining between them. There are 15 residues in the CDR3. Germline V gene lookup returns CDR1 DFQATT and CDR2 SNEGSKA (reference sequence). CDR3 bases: TGCAGTGCTAGACTCCGGGACTTAGACTACAATGAGCAGTTCTTC. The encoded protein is CSARLRDLDYNEQFF.

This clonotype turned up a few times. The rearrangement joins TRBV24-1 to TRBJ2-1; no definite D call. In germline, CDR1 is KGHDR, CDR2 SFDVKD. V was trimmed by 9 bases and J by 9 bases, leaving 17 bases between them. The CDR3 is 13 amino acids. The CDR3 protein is CATVGWASAEQFF. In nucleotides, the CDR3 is TGTGCCACCGTGGGGTGGGCGAGCGCTGAGCAGTTCTTC.

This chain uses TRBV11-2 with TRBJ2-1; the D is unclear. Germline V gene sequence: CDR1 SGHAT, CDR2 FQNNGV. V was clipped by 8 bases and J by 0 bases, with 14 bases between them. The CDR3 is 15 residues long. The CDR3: CASSRDLSSYNEQFF. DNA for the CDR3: TGTGCCAGCTCCAGAGATTTAAGCTCCTACAATGAGCAGTTCTTC.

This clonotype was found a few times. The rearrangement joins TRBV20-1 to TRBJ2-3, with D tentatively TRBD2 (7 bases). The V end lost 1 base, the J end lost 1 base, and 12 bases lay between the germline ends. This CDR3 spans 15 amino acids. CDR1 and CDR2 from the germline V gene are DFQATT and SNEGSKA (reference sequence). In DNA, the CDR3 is TGCAGTGCTAGAGGGTGGGGGGGCCGCACAGATACGCAGTATTTT. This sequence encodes CSARGWGGRTDTQYF.